This T cell receptor (beta chain) emerged from a study of T cells after yellow fever vaccination (dated by TCRdb to between 2017 and 2020). Context from the whole study: Libraries from fractions with low cell numbers were prepared with the SMART-Seq v4 Ultra Low Input RNA kit. Blood samples were taken at several timepoints before and after primary and secondary immunization, and bulk PBMC replicates and cell subsets were isolated. To follow T-cell clones before and after both primary and booster YFV17D yellow fever vaccination, bulk TCR alpha and beta repertoires underwent longitudinal sequencing. Two healthy male donors, one aged 18 to 29 and one aged 30 to 40 years, made up the cohort. The investigation overall reported the following: Because the study included only a couple of donors, the extent to which the findings can be generalized is limited. A small share of clonotypes occurred in both CD4 and CD8 compartments, likely arising from convergent recombination. The secondary T-cell response was found to be weaker but faster than the primary response, with a peak reached on day 5 rather than on day 15. Because abundant contaminating clonotypes from the bulk population could be contained in FACS-sorted repertoires, computational filtering was required. Most clones expanded after primary vaccination were re-detected after the booster (just under 97% of CD4 and approximately 88% of CD8), suggesting broad memory maintenance.

Inclusive of the bounding cysteine and phenylalanine, the CDR3 is 14 residues long. Only the CDR3 portion is preserved as DNA: 42 bases, with reading frame beginning at the first base. In the germline V gene (reference sequence), CDR1 corresponds to LNHDA and CDR2 to SQIVND. Trimming costs V 8 bases and J 0 bases, and their ends lie 13 bases apart. The sample's treatment or condition label, decoded: live attenuated yellow fever vaccine strain. A standard Ficoll-Paque protocol was used to isolate PBMCs from peripheral blood. Dynabeads CD4 and CD8 positive selection kits were used to isolate CD4 and CD8 T-cell fractions. RNA was extracted with TriZol from bulk PBMCs, CD4 and CD8 fractions, and dextramer-positive and dextramer-negative fractions. A remark on this clonotype: The clone's antigen remains unknown. No much larger clone exists at a distance of one base, and base qualities are not known.

The sample was run on an Illumina NovaSeq 6000. Synthesis of TCR cDNA relied on 5'RACE template switching, a step that introduced a universal primer site along with unique molecular identifiers. Priming for cDNA synthesis came from both the TCR alpha and TCR beta constant segments. Library amplification involved two PCR steps, and the second step added sample barcodes and sequencing adapters. Sequencing of libraries was done on Illumina HiSeq 2500 (2x100 bp) or NovaSeq (2x150 bp). The study's own analysis went as follows. MIGEC handled demultiplexing of reads and collapsing into UMI consensus sequences, while MiXCR performed V(D)J alignment. Vaccine-responding clonotypes were identified with edgeR using replicate PBMC samples, with FDR below 0.01 and a log2 fold change above 5 up to day 15 being required. Bulk clonotypes were assigned CD4 or CD8 identity according to which sequenced CD4 or CD8 repertoire held them at higher abundance. TCRdb redid the processing of the public reads, applying fastp at Q25 and MiXCR, and retained in-frame beta chains. Rows matching on CDR3 protein sequence are summarized as one entry with the most common DNA and genes. The V and J calls were not made by the authors but by TCRdb's processing. This sample holds 200,000 to 250,000 distinct CDR3 sequences; about 3% were observed only once. Roughly 3% of the sample belongs to the ten largest clones.

This receptor was obtained from a man younger than 30 who received the YFV17D yellow fever vaccine. The sample was CD4+ T cells sorted from PBMCs, taken 10 days after the yellow fever booster vaccination. The sequence is built from TRBV19 and TRBJ1-1; no D gene is confidently identified. In nucleotide form, the sequence is TGTGCCAGTCTAAGCGGGAGTTTGAACACTGAAGCTTTCTTT. Its coded protein is CASLSGSLNTEAFF.